This T cell receptor (beta chain) was sequenced during a study of T cell repertoires in cytomegalovirus infection. Looking at the study overall: Public TCR beta signatures were indicative of both CMV infection and a matching HLA type.

Study results and caveats: It was HLA-C-restricted CMV-specific TCR beta clonotypes that dominated the response ex vivo. Cumulative public TCR beta family frequency identified carriers of CMV plus the relevant HLA.

The CDR3 sequence is 12 residues long. V lost 2 bases and J lost 8, with 10 bases in between. Germline loops: CDR1 SGHDT, CDR2 YYEEEE. One entry per CDR3 protein, called by TCRdb with MiXCR from the reads. This sample has about 450,000 distinct CDR3 sequences, with approximately 32% found just once. About this clonotype: The target antigen is unknown.

V is TRBV5-6 and J is TRBJ1-1, with D hard to call. The receptor's source is a human donor in good health (CMV status not recorded). Some clones in this sample may be carry-over from other donors' samples. Sequencing input: PBMCs. CDR3 DNA: TGTGCCAGCAGCTTTCCTCCGGACGAAGCTTTCTTT. It specifies CASSFPPDEAFF. Looking up the rest from reference TRBV5-6 and TRBJ1-1 gives the full variable domain: DAGVTQSPTHLIKTRGQQVTLRCSPKSGHDTVSWYQQALGQGPQFIFQYYEEEERQRGNFPDRFSGHQFPNYSSELNVNALLLGDSALYLCASSFPPDEAFFGQGTRLTVV.